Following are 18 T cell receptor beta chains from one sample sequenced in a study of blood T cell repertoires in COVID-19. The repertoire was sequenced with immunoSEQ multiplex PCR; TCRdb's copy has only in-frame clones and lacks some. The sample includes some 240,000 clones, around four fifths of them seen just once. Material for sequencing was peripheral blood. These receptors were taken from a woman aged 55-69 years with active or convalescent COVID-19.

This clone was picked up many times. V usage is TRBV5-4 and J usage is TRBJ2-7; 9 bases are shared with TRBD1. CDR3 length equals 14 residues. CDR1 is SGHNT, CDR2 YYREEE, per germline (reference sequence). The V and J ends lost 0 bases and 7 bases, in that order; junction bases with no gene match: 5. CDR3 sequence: CASSLGNRGQEQYF. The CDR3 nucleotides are TGTGCCAGCAGCTTGGGGAACAGGGGGCAAGAGCAGTACTTC.

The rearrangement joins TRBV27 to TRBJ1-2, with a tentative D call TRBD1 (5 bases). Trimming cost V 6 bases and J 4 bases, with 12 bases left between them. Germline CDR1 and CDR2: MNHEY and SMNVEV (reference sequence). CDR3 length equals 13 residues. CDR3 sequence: CASSPARAYGYTF. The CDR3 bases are TGTGCCAGCAGCCCCGCCAGGGCCTATGGCTACACCTTC.

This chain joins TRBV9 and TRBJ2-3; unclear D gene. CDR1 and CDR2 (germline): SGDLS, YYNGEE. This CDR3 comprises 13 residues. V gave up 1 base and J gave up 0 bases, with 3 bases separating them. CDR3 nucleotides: TGTGCCAGCAGCGTAACTAGCACAGATACGCAGTATTTT. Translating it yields CASSVTSTDTQYF. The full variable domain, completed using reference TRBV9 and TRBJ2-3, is DSGVTQTPKHLITATGQRVTLRCSPRSGDLSVYWYQQSLDQGLQFLIQYYNGEERAKGNILERFSAQQFPDLHSELNLSSLELGDSALYFCASSVTSTDTQYFGPGTRLTVL.

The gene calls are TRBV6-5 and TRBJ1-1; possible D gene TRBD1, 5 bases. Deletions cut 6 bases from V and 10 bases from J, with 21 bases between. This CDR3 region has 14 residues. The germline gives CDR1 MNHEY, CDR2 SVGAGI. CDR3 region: CASSIGAVGFGAFF. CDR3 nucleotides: TGTGCCAGCAGCATAGGGGCGGTGGGATTTGGAGCTTTCTTT.

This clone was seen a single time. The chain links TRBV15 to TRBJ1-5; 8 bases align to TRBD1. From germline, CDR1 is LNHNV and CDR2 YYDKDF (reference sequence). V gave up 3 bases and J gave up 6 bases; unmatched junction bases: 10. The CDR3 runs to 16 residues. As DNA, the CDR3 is TGTGCCACCAGCAGTGCTACAGGGGGACATCGTCAGCCCCAGCATTTT. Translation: CATSSATGGHRQPQHF.

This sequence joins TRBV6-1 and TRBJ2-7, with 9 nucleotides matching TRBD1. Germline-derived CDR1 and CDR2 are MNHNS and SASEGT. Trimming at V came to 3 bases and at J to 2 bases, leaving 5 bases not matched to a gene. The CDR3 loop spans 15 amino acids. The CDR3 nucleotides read TGTGCCAGCAGTGAGTTGGGGACAGGGCCCTACGAGCAGTACTTC. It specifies CASSELGTGPYEQYF.

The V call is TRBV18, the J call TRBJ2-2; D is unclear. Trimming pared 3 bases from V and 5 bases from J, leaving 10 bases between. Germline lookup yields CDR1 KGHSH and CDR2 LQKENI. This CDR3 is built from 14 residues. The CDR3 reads CASSPRTVTGELFF. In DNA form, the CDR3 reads TGTGCCAGCTCACCTAGAACAGTTACCGGGGAGCTGTTTTTT.

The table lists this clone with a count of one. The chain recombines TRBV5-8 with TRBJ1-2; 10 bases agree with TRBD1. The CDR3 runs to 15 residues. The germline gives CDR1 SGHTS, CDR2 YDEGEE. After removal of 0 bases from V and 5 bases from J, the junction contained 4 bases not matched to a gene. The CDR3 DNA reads TGTGCCAGCAGCTTGGGACAGGGGGCGTATTATGGCTACACCTTC. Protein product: CASSLGQGAYYGYTF.

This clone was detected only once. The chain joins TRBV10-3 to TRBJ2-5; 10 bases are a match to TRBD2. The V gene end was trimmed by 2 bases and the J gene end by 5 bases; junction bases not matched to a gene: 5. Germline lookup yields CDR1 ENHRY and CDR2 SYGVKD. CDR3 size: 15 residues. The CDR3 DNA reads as TGTGCCATCAGTGAGGCTAGCGGGGGAGGGGAGACCCAGTACTTC. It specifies CAISEASGGGETQYF.

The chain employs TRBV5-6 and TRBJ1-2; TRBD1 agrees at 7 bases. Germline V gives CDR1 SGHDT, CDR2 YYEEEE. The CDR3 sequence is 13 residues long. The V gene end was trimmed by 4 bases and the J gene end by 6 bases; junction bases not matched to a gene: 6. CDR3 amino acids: CASSRSGTDGYTF. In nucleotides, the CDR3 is TGTGCCAGCAGCCGTTCCGGGACAGATGGCTACACCTTC.

CDR3 sequence: CASSESAGEFTEAFF. In nucleotides, the CDR3 is TGTGCCAGCAGTGAATCGGCAGGGGAATTCACTGAAGCTTTCTTT. The V and J genes are TRBV6-1 and TRBJ1-1; D is perhaps TRBD1 (6 bases). The CDR3 sequence is 15 residues long. V was pared by 2 bases and J by 4 bases, with 14 bases between. Germline values: CDR1 MNHNS, CDR2 SASEGT.

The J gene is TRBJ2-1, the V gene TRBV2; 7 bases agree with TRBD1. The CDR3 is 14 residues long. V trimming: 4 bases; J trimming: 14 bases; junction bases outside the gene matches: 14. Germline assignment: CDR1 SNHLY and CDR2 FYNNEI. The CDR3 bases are TGTGCCAGCAGTGTTATACAGGGGACGACCGGGGAGTTCTTC. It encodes CASSVIQGTTGEFF.

This chain's CDR3 is CASSQGTGPYQPQHF. As DNA, the CDR3 is TGTGCCAGCAGCCAAGGGACAGGGCCTTATCAGCCCCAGCATTTT. The rearrangement links TRBV3-1 (or the pseudogene TRBV3-2) to TRBJ1-5; 8 bases are shared with TRBD1. The germline gives CDR1 LGHDT, CDR2 YNNKEL (reference sequence). With 1 base clipped from V and 5 bases from J, the junction kept 4 bases outside the gene matches. The CDR3 is 15 amino acids.

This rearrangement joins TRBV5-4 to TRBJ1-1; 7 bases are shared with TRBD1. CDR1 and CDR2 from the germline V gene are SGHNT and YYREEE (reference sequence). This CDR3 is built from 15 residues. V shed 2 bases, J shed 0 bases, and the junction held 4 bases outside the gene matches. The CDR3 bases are TGTGCCAGCAGCTTTGGGACAGAAATGAACACTGAAGCTTTCTTT. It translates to CASSFGTEMNTEAFF.

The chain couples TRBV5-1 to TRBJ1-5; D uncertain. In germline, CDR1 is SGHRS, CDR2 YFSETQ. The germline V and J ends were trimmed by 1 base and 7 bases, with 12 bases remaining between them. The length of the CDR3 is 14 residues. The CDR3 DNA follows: TGCGCCAGCAGCTTGCCTGGGGAGGGCCAGCCCCAGCATTTT. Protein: CASSLPGEGQPQHF.

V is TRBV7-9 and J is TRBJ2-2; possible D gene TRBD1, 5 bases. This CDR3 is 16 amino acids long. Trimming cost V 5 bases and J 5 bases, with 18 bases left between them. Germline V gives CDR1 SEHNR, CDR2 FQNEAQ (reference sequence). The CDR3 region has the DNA TGTGCCAGCAGCAATATATATAGGGGAAAAACCGGGGAGCTGTTTTTT. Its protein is CASSNIYRGKTGELFF.

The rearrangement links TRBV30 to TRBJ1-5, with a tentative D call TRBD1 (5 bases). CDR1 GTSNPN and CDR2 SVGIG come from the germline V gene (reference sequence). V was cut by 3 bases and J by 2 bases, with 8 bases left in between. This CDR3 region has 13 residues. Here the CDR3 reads CAWRSGGNQPQHF. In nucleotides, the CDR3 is TGTGCCTGGAGATCGGGGGGCAATCAGCCCCAGCATTTT.

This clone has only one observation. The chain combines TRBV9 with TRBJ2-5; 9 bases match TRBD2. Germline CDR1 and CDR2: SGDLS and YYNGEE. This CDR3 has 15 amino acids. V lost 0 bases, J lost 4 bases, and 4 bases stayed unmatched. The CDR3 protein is CASSVGNSGGETQYF. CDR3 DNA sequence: TGTGCCAGCAGCGTAGGGAATAGCGGGGGAGAGACCCAGTACTTC. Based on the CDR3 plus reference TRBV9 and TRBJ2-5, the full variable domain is DSGVTQTPKHLITATGQRVTLRCSPRSGDLSVYWYQQSLDQGLQFLIQYYNGEERAKGNILERFSAQQFPDLHSELNLSSLELGDSALYFCASSVGNSGGETQYFGPGTRLLVL.